A selection of T cell receptor beta chains follows, all from one sample in a study of breast tumors, draining lymph nodes, adjacent tissues. Each CDR3 protein is one row after TCRdb ran MiXCR on the multiplex PCR reads. The table has under 350,000 distinct CDR3 sequences, 30% to 35% seen once; the top ten hold more than 1%. Sample: axillary lymph node tissue. The receptor set was obtained from a female donor with breast cancer. Some clones in this sample may be carry-over from other donors' samples. Both conserved end residues are part of each CDR3. The order of the fields is J gene, clone size, D gene, V gene, CDR3 protein, CDR3 DNA. D genes are given only for firm matches. Not every row has a clone size; where given, it reads once, few, many or a size class.

TRBJ2-2 - - TRBV11-2 CASSFTGRSYNELFF TGTGCCAGCAGCTTCACAGGGCGCTCCTACAATGAGCTGTTTTTT
TRBJ2-1 few - TRBV6-2/TRBV6-3 CASSSMAGYDNEQFF TGTGCCAGCAGTTCGATGGCGGGGTACGACAATGAGCAGTTCTTC
TRBJ2-5 many - TRBV7-9 CASSPTLYQETQYF TGTGCCAGCAGCCCGACCCTGTACCAAGAGACCCAGTACTTC
TRBJ2-7 many - TRBV5-1 CASSLDGGYHPYF TGCGCCAGCAGCTTGGATGGCGGATACCACCCGTACTTC
TRBJ2-5 many - TRBV24-1 CATGEGDGWETQYF TGTGCCACAGGAGAAGGGGATGGGTGGGAGACCCAGTACTTC
TRBJ2-7 many TRBD1 TRBV7-9 CASSLPGGYEQYF TGTGCCAGCAGCTTACCAGGGGGCTACGAGCAGTACTTC
TRBJ1-3 few - TRBV3-1 CASSQETVGNTIYF TGTGCCAGCAGCCAAGAGACGGTGGGGAACACCATATATTTT
TRBJ2-1 many TRBD1 TRBV4-1 CASSVGTGLDEQFF TGCGCCAGCAGCGTGGGGACAGGGTTGGATGAGCAGTTCTTC
TRBJ1-1 many - TRBV7-9 CASSLGQPTEAFF TGTGCCAGCAGCTTAGGTCAGCCCACTGAAGCTTTCTTT
TRBJ2-2 - TRBD2 TRBV2 CASSLAGAYTGELFF TGTGCCAGCAGCTTAGCGGGAGCGTACACCGGGGAGCTGTTTTTT
TRBJ2-5 many - TRBV2 CASSRDPGSLGAQYF TGTGCCAGCAGTAGGGACCCAGGGTCACTAGGGGCCCAGTACTTC
TRBJ2-1 few - TRBV6-6 CASSHPGTSNEQFF TGTGCCAGCAGTCACCCCGGGACAAGCAATGAGCAGTTCTTC
TRBJ2-1 - - TRBV4-1 CASSQEPNLRRKYNEQFF TGCGCCAGCAGCCAAGAGCCAAATCTCAGGAGAAAATACAATGAGCAGTTCTTC
TRBJ1-4 many - TRBV5-8 CASSPEGTGLFF TGTGCCAGCAGCCCGGAAGGGACGGGACTGTTTTTT
TRBJ1-6 many - TRBV12-3/TRBV12-4 CASSFGGGSPLHF TGTGCCAGCAGTTTCGGGGGTGGTTCACCCCTCCACTTT
TRBJ2-3 many - TRBV4-1 CASSQEGELGTDTQYF TGCGCCAGCAGCCAAGAGGGGGAGCTCGGCACAGATACGCAGTATTTT
TRBJ1-6 many - TRBV30 CAWRIPGQSEFPLHF TGTGCCTGGAGGATACCGGGACAATCAGAATTTCCCCTCCACTTT
TRBJ1-6 - - TRBV5-4 CASSAPRARERDSPLHF TGTGCCAGCAGCGCACCCCGGGCCCGGGAAAGGGATTCACCCCTCCACTTT
TRBJ2-7 many TRBD1 TRBV20-1 CSAGTGATYEQYF TGCAGTGCTGGGACAGGGGCCACCTACGAGCAGTACTTC
TRBJ1-5 many - TRBV15 CATSRGGPSNQPQHF TGTGCCACCAGCAGAGGGGGGCCCAGCAATCAGCCCCAGCATTTT
TRBJ2-3 many - TRBV10-3 CAISQGDRQDTQYF TGTGCCATCAGCCAGGGAGACCGGCAAGATACGCAGTATTTT
TRBJ2-3 many TRBD2 TRBV7-3 CASSRGLAETDTQYF TGTGCCAGCAGCCGTGGACTAGCGGAGACCGATACGCAGTATTTT
TRBJ2-3 many TRBD2 TRBV19 CASRLAGEAQYF TGTGCCAGTAGGTTAGCGGGAGAGGCGCAGTATTTT
TRBJ2-5 many - TRBV7-2 CASSFGGPETQYF TGTGCCAGCAGCTTCGGGGGTCCGGAGACCCAGTACTTC
TRBJ2-2 many - TRBV4-1 CASSLTLPGELFF TGCGCCAGCAGCCTTACTCTCCCCGGGGAGCTGTTTTTT
TRBJ1-2 - - TRBV20-1 CGARSTNYGSTF TGCGGTGCTAGGTCCACCAACTATGGCTCCACCTTC
TRBJ2-2 many TRBD2 TRBV5-8 CASSFGSRLAGGPGELFF TGTGCCAGCAGCTTTGGATCCCGACTAGCGGGAGGTCCCGGGGAGCTGTTTTTT
TRBJ2-1 - - TRBV15 CAPSGDYNEQFF TGTGCTCCTTCCGGGGACTACAATGAGCAGTTCTTC
TRBJ1-3 many TRBD1 TRBV3-1 CASSPDRASGNTIYF TGTGCCAGCAGCCCCGACAGGGCCTCTGGAAACACCATATATTTT
TRBJ1-5 many TRBD1 TRBV20-1 CSAKGGGSPQHF TGCAGTGCCAAAGGGGGCGGGTCGCCCCAGCATTTT
TRBJ2-3 many TRBD2 TRBV7-9 CASSLGPGLADTDTQYF TGTGCCAGCAGCTTAGGGCCCGGACTAGCGGACACAGATACGCAGTATTTT
TRBJ1-6 - - TRBV2 CASQLTGWVSPLHF TGTGCCAGTCAACTTACAGGGTGGGTTTCACCCCTCCACTTT
TRBJ2-7 many - TRBV9 CASSVAPDTYEQYF TGTGCCAGCAGCGTAGCCCCCGACACTTACGAGCAGTACTTC
TRBJ2-3 many - TRBV20-1 CSARDVSRSTDTQYF TGCAGTGCTAGAGACGTCAGCCGGTCTACAGATACGCAGTATTTT
TRBJ1-2 - - TRBV7-2 CASSLDLGGGRGCTF TGTGCCAGCAGCTTAGACCTGGGAGGCGGACGTGGCTGCACCTTC
TRBJ2-1 many - TRBV20-1 CSARERRGTQDEQFF TGCAGTGCTAGAGAACGGCGCGGGACTCAAGATGAGCAGTTCTTC
TRBJ1-4 many - TRBV12-3/TRBV12-4 CASSLVEGYCSNANEKLFF TGTGCCAGCAGTTTAGTTGAGGGGTATTGCAGTAACGCTAATGAAAAACTGTTTTTT
TRBJ2-7 many TRBD2 TRBV7-9 CASSPAGGPGEQYF TGTGCCAGCAGCCCCGCGGGAGGGCCGGGCGAGCAGTACTTC
TRBJ2-5 many TRBD1 TRBV7-9 CASSLGWGQGVKTQYF TGTGCCAGCAGCTTAGGATGGGGACAGGGGGTGAAGACCCAGTACTTC
TRBJ2-7 few TRBD2 TRBV27 CASSTTSGRKGNYEQYF TGTGCCAGCAGTACAACTAGCGGGAGAAAGGGGAACTACGAGCAGTACTTC
TRBJ2-1 many - TRBV5-6 CASSFSSGDINEQFF TGTGCCAGCAGCTTCTCCAGCGGAGACATAAATGAGCAGTTCTTC
TRBJ2-1 - TRBD1 TRBV30 CAWKTGTGGYNEQFF TGTGCCTGGAAAACCGGGACAGGGGGCTACAATGAGCAGTTCTTC
TRBJ2-2 many TRBD2 TRBV2 CASRVGASGRKNTGELFF TGTGCCAGCAGGGTTGGGGCTAGCGGGAGGAAGAACACCGGGGAGCTGTTTTTT
TRBJ1-1 - - TRBV20-1 CSARDVRLNTEAFF TGCAGTGCTAGAGATGTCCGGTTGAACACTGAAGCTTTCTTT
TRBJ2-7 - - TRBV18 CAGSPGTSYEQYF TGTGCCGGCTCACCAGGGACCTCCTACGAGCAGTACTTC
TRBJ1-4 many - TRBV29-1 CSVGRDPNEKLFF TGCAGCGTAGGTCGGGACCCGAATGAAAAACTGTTTTTT
TRBJ1-2 many TRBD1 TRBV2 CASIEGVGQEYGYAF TGTGCCAGCATTGAGGGGGTCGGACAGGAATATGGCTACGCCTTC